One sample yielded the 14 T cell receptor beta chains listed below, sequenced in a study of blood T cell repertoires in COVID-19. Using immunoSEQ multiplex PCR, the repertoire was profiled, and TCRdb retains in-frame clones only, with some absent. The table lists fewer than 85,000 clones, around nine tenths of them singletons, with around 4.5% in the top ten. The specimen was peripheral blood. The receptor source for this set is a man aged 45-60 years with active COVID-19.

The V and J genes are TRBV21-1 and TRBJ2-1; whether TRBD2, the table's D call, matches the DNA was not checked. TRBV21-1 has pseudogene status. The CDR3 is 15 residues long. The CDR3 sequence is CASSKWTSGNNEQFF. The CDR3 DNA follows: TGTGCCAGCAGCAAATGGACTAGCGGGAACAATGAGCAGTTCTTC.

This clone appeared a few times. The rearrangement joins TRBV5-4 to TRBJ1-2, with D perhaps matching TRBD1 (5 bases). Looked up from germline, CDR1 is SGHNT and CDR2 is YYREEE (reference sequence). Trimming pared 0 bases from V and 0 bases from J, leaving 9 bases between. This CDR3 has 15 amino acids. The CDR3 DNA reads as TGTGCCAGCAGCTTGGCTGGGGGGACTAACTATGGCTACACCTTC. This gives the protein CASSLAGGTNYGYTF.

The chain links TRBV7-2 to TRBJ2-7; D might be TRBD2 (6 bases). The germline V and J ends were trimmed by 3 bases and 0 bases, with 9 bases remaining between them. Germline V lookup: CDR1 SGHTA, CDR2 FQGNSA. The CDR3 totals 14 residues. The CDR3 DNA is TGTGCCAGCAGCTTGGTGCGGGACTCCTACGAGCAGTACTTC. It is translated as CASSLVRDSYEQYF.

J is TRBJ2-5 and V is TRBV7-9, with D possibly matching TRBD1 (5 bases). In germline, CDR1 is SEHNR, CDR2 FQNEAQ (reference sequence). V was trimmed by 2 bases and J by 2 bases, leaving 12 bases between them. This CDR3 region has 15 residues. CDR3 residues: CASSLKAGRQETQYF. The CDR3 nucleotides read TGTGCCAGCAGCTTAAAGGCAGGGCGGCAAGAGACCCAGTACTTC.

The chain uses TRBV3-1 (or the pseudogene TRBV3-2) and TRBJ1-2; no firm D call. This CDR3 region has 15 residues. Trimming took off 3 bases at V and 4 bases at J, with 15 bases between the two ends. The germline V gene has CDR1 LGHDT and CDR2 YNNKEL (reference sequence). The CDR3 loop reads CASSQQGRVIYGYTF. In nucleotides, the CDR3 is TGTGCCAGCAGCCAGCAAGGGAGGGTTATCTATGGCTACACCTTC.

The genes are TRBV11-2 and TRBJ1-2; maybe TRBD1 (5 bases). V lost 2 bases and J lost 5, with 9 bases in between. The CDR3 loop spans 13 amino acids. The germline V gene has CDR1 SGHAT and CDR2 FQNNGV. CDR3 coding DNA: TGTGCCAGCAGCTTAACTGACAGTTATGGCTACACCTTC. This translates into CASSLTDSYGYTF.

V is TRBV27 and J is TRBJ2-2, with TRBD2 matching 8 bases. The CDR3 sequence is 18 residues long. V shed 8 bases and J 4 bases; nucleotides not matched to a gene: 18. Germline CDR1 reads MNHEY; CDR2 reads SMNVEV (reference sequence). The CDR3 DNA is TGTGCCAGCCGGAAGGGGTCCAGCGGGAGAGTAAGCACCGGGGAGCTGTTTTTT. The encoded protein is CASRKGSSGRVSTGELFF.

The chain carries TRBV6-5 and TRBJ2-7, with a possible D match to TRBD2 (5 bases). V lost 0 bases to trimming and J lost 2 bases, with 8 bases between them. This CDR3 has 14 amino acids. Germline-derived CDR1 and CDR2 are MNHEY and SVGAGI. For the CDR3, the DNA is TGTGCCAGCAGTTACTCGAGGGCCCCCTACGAGCAGTACTTC. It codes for CASSYSRAPYEQYF.

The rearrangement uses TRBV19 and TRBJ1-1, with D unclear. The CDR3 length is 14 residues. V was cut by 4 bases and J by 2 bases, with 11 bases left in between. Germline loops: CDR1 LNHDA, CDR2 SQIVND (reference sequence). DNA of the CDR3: TGTGCCAGTAGTACCACGGGTCACAACACTGAAGCTTTCTTT. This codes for CASSTTGHNTEAFF. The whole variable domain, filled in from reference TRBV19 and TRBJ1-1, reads DGGITQSPKYLFRKEGQNVTLSCEQNLNHDAMYWYRQDPGQGLRLIYYSQIVNDFQKGDIAEGYSVSREKKESFPLTVTSAQKNPTAFYLCASSTTGHNTEAFFGQGTRLTVV.

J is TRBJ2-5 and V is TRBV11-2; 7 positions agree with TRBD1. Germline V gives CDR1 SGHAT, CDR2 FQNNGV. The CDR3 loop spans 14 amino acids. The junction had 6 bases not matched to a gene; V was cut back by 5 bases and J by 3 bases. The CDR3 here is CASSPQGKEETQYF. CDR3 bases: TGTGCCAGCAGCCCACAGGGGAAGGAAGAGACCCAGTACTTC.

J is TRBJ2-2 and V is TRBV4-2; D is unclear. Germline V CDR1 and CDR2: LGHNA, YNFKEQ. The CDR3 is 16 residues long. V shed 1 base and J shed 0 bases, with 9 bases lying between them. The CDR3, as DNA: TGTGCCAGCAGCCAAGTAGCTGTTACGAACACCGGGGAGCTGTTTTTT. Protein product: CASSQVAVTNTGELFF.

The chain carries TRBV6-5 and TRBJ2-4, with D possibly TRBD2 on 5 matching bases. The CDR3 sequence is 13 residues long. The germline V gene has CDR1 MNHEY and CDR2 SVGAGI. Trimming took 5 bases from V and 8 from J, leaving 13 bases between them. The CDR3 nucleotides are TGTGCCAGCAGTCTAGCCACTGGAGACATTCAGTACTTC. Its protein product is CASSLATGDIQYF.

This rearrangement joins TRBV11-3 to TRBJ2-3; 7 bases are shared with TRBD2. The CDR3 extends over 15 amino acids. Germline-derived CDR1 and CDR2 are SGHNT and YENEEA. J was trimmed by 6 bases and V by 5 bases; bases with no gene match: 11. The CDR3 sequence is CASSPQTSLFDTQYF. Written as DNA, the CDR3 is TGTGCCAGCAGCCCCCAGACTAGCTTGTTCGATACGCAGTATTTT.

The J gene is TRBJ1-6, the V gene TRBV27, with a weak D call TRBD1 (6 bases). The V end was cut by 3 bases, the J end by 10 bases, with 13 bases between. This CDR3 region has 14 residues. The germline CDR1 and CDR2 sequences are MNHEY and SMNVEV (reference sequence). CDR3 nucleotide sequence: TGTGCCAGCAGTTTTCGACAGGTCCAATCACCCCTCCACTTT. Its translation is CASSFRQVQSPLHF.